This T cell receptor beta chain was identified during a study of T cells after yellow fever vaccination. This CDR3 spans 15 amino acids. Germline-derived CDR1 and CDR2 are MNHEY and SVGAGI. The V end was cut by 4 bases, the J end by 0 bases, with 10 bases between. TCRdb called the 5' RACE reads again in MiXCR, with one record for every CDR3 protein. The sample carries 170,000 or so distinct CDR3 sequences, 6.2% recorded once. The rearrangement joins TRBV6-5 to TRBJ1-3; the D gene is possibly TRBD1 (6 bases). This TCR came from a man in his late teens or twenties who received the YFV17D yellow fever vaccine. This specimen was CD4+ T cells sorted from PBMCs, taken on the day of the first yellow fever vaccination. The DNA for the CDR3 is TGTGCCAGCAGTTCCAGGGGAGTCTCTGGAAACACCATATATTTT. Translated, it gives CASSSRGVSGNTIYF.